A single sample gave rise to the 27 T cell receptor beta chains below, sequenced in a study of blood T cells in healthy people across ages. The second PCR ran 7 to 11 cycles with a sample-barcoded 5' primer and J-beta primers. MiXCR, applied by TCRdb to the 5' RACE reads, yields one record per CDR3 protein. The data show 1.2 million to 1.5 million distinct CDR3 sequences, roughly 60% seen once. The sample was blood. Receptors originate from a man between 18 and 29 years old in good health.

The chain joins TRBV5-1 to TRBJ2-5; D not resolved. The V gene's germline CDR1 is SGHRS and CDR2 YFSETQ. V lost 0 bases to trimming and J lost 5 bases, with 14 bases between them. The CDR3 loop spans 15 amino acids. CDR3 loop: CASSLEASRWETQYF. CDR3 sequence (DNA): TGCGCCAGCAGCTTGGAGGCCAGCCGGTGGGAGACCCAGTACTTC.

V usage is TRBV11-2 and J usage is TRBJ2-5; D assignment may be TRBD1 or TRBD2 (5 bases each). The germline CDR1 and CDR2 sequences are SGHAT and FQNNGV. V shed 1 base and J shed 13 bases, with 13 bases lying between them. This CDR3 comprises 12 residues. The CDR3 loop reads CASSLGDRFRYF. CDR3 nucleotide sequence: TGTGCCAGCAGCTTAGGGGACCGTTTCAGGTACTTC.

Remarks on this clonotype: The junction departs from the called germline gene at one end, perhaps through a read error. This rearrangement joins TRBV4-1 to TRBJ1-2; TRBD1 is a possible D gene (6 bases). CDR1 is MGHRA, CDR2 YSYEKL, per germline. The CDR3 has 16 residues. The chain's CDR3 is CASSKDRGGQNYGYTF. DNA of the CDR3: TGCGCCAGCAGCAAAGATAGGGGGGGGCAGAACTATGGCTACACCTTC.

This clonotype was counted between two and nine times. The gene calls are TRBV4-2 and TRBJ2-1; TRBD2 is a possible D gene (5 bases). Germline CDR1 LGHNA, CDR2 YNFKEQ. The CDR3 is made up of 13 amino acids. The ends were cut back, 4 bases at V and 10 bases at J, with 14 bases in the middle. Written as DNA, the CDR3 is TGTGCCAGCAGCCCTCGGACTGGGTGGGAGCAGTTCTTC. It codes for CASSPRTGWEQFF.

This clonotype was counted a single time. The J gene is TRBJ2-7, the V gene TRBV20-1, with 9 positions matching TRBD2. Per the germline V gene, CDR1 is DFQATT and CDR2 is SNEGSKA (reference sequence). Losses at the gene ends were 6 bases for V and 0 bases for J; bases not matched to a gene: 12. The CDR3 covers 16 residues. This chain's CDR3 is CSARTSAVPSSYEQYF. The CDR3 region has the DNA TGCAGTGCCCGGACTAGCGCGGTTCCGAGCTCCTACGAGCAGTACTTC.

The V call is TRBV6-2 or TRBV6-3, the J call TRBJ1-5; D not resolved. Per the germline V gene, CDR1 is MNHEY and CDR2 is SVGEGT. The length of the CDR3 is 14 residues. With 2 bases removed from V and 5 bases from J, the gap between germline ends came to 10 bases. The CDR3 is CASSYTSDHQPQHF. The DNA of the CDR3 is TGTGCCAGCAGTTACACGTCAGACCATCAGCCCCAGCATTTT.

The gene calls are TRBV7-8 and TRBJ1-4; weak D call: TRBD1 (5 bases). Germline CDR1 SGHVS, CDR2 FQNEAQ. V dropped 5 bases and J dropped 8 bases, with 15 bases sitting between them. The CDR3 is 14 amino acids. CDR3: CASSPWGTREKLFF. DNA for the CDR3: TGTGCCAGCAGCCCCTGGGGGACTAGGGAAAAACTGTTTTTT.

The rearrangement links TRBV20-1 to TRBJ2-5; D gene uncertain. Germline lookup yields CDR1 DFQATT and CDR2 SNEGSKA (reference sequence). V lost 0 bases and J lost 2, with 13 bases in between. This CDR3 contains 15 residues. The CDR3 is CSARDGVRPQETQYF. The DNA of the CDR3 is TGCAGTGCTAGAGATGGGGTTCGGCCGCAAGAGACCCAGTACTTC.

This chain uses TRBV27 with TRBJ2-7; possibly TRBD2 for D (5 bases). Trimming removed 7 bases at V and 11 bases at J, with 21 bases between. Germline CDR1 reads MNHEY; CDR2 reads SMNVEV (reference sequence). This CDR3 has 13 residues. The DNA for the CDR3 is TGTGCCAGCACCTCCCAACTACGGGGAAAGGAGTACTTC. This codes for CASTSQLRGKEYF.

V is TRBV24-1 and J is TRBJ2-1, with 9 bases identical to TRBD2. The V gene's germline CDR1 is KGHDR and CDR2 SFDVKD. The CDR3 runs 16 residues. The V segment lost 3 bases and the J segment 7 bases; nucleotides outside the gene matches: 9. The CDR3 coding sequence is TGTGCCACCAGTGATCCACTAGCGGGTGGTAATAATGAGCAGTTCTTC. It yields the protein CATSDPLAGGNNEQFF.

This clonotype occurred once. V and J are TRBV11-3 and TRBJ2-2; no clear D. The CDR3 runs 13 residues. V lost 5 bases and J 4 bases, leaving 8 bases between the germline ends. The germline V gene has CDR1 SGHNT and CDR2 YENEEA. CDR3 protein: CASSAAVTGELFF. DNA for the CDR3: TGTGCCAGCAGCGCCGCGGTCACCGGGGAGCTGTTTTTT.

The rearrangement links TRBV30 to TRBJ2-7; D is unclear. Germline lookup yields CDR1 GTSNPN and CDR2 SVGIG (reference sequence). V was shortened by 0 bases and J by 6 bases, with 6 bases between the two germline ends. CDR3 length: 11 amino acids. CDR3: CAWSVAGEQYF. For the CDR3, the DNA is TGTGCCTGGAGTGTAGCCGGCGAGCAGTACTTC.

The genes are TRBV2 and TRBJ2-6; D possibly matches TRBD1 or TRBD2 (5 bases each). V lost 4 bases, J lost 3 bases, and 16 bases lay in between. Per the germline V gene, CDR1 is SNHLY and CDR2 is FYNNEI. This CDR3 is 17 amino acids long. CDR3 in DNA: TGTGCCAGCAGTGGGGGACCTTGGGGGAGTGGGGCCAACGTCCTGACTTTC. Residues: CASSGGPWGSGANVLTF. Full variable domain (remainder filled in from reference TRBV2 and TRBJ2-6): EPEVTQTPSHQVTQMGQEVILRCVPISNHLYFYWYRQILGQKVEFLVSFYNNEISEKSEIFDDQFSVERPDGSNFTLKIRSTKLEDSAMYFCASSGGPWGSGANVLTFGAGSRLTVL.

The chain employs TRBV7-9 and TRBJ2-7; tentative D call: TRBD2 (5 bases). The germline V and J ends were trimmed by 6 bases and 0 bases, with 18 bases remaining between them. This CDR3 contains 16 residues. The germline V gene has CDR1 SEHNR and CDR2 FQNEAQ (reference sequence). The CDR3 spells CASRNLTTHSSYEQYF. The CDR3, as DNA: TGTGCCAGCAGGAATCTGACTACACACAGCTCCTACGAGCAGTACTTC.

This clonotype was seen more than once but under ten times. This sequence joins TRBV12-3 or TRBV12-4 and TRBJ2-1; D unresolved. V was clipped by 7 bases and J by 8 bases, with 9 bases between them. This CDR3 has 11 amino acids. This CDR3 reads CASMILHEQFF. For the CDR3, the DNA is TGTGCCAGCATGATTCTACATGAGCAGTTCTTC.

This clonotype has a handful of counts. This chain links TRBV4-1 with TRBJ1-2; tentative D call: TRBD1 (5 bases). There are 16 residues in the CDR3. V lost 4 bases and J lost 0, with 15 bases in between. Germline V gives CDR1 MGHRA, CDR2 YSYEKL. The CDR3 coding sequence is TGCGCCAGCAGCCTGACAGCGACCCCCCCTAACTATGGCTACACCTTC. This translates into CASSLTATPPNYGYTF.

In regard to this clonotype: Being one base from a much bigger clone, this may be a read error. The CDR3 DNA is TGTGCCACTGCAGGGTCGTACCAAGGGACCCAGTACTTC. The encoded protein is CATAGSYQGTQYF. This rearrangement joins TRBV10-3 to TRBJ2-5; D perhaps matches TRBD1 (5 bases). The CDR3 runs to 13 residues. Germline V gives CDR1 ENHRY, CDR2 SYGVKD.

This chain connects TRBV6-1 to TRBJ2-3; D unclear. CDR1 and CDR2 (germline): MNHNS, SASEGT. The CDR3 contains 14 residues. V was cut by 8 bases and J by 2 bases, with 14 bases left in between. Written as DNA, the CDR3 is TGTGCCAGCGGTGTTGAACATTACACAGATACGCAGTATTTT. It yields the protein CASGVEHYTDTQYF.

The chain recombines TRBV12-5 with TRBJ2-3, with TRBD2 matching 13 bases. With V trimmed by 5 bases and J by 9 bases, 8 bases remained unmatched. Germline lookup yields CDR1 LGHNT and CDR2 FRNRAP. This CDR3 region has 15 residues. The chain's CDR3 is CASGTTSGGQYTQYF. CDR3 nucleotide sequence: TGTGCTAGTGGTACGACTAGCGGGGGGCAGTACACGCAGTATTTT.

A few counts support this clonotype. The chain has TRBV12-3 or TRBV12-4 and TRBJ2-5, with 8 bases that match TRBD2. The length of the CDR3 is 14 residues. Unmatched junction bases numbered 6, after V lost 8 bases and J lost 1 base. This CDR3 reads CASRHGRAQETQYF. CDR3 in DNA: TGTGCCAGCCGCCACGGGAGGGCCCAAGAGACCCAGTACTTC.

V gene TRBV29-1 combines with J gene TRBJ2-5; TRBD1 matches at 7 bases. Germline V gene lookup returns CDR1 SQVTM and CDR2 ANQGSEA. The V segment lost 6 bases and the J segment 4 bases; nucleotides outside the gene matches: 11. The CDR3 sequence is 14 residues long. In DNA form, the CDR3 reads TGCAGCGTATCAACGACAGGGAATGGAGAGACCCAGTACTTC. Protein: CSVSTTGNGETQYF.

The genes are TRBV10-3 and TRBJ1-1; no clear D gene. Germline V gives CDR1 ENHRY, CDR2 SYGVKD. With 7 bases removed from V and 1 base from J, the gap between germline ends came to 10 bases. The CDR3 spans 13 residues. CDR3 in amino acids: CAIKMGGNTEAFF. CDR3 DNA: TGTGCCATCAAGATGGGAGGGAACACTGAAGCTTTCTTT.

This clonotype was observed a few times. V usage is TRBV12-3 or TRBV12-4 and J usage is TRBJ2-2; D possibly corresponds to TRBD2 (6 bases). The CDR3 is 17 amino acids. Trimming removed 7 bases from V and 1 base from J, with 19 bases in between. The CDR3 loop reads CASKFSSAGLNTGELFF. CDR3 DNA: TGTGCCAGCAAGTTTTCCTCAGCGGGTTTGAACACCGGGGAGCTGTTTTTT.

This clonotype occurred a few times. V and J are TRBV4-1 and TRBJ2-7, with a possible D match to TRBD1 (8 bases). V gave up 2 bases and J gave up 5 bases, with 19 bases separating them. Germline V gene lookup returns CDR1 MGHRA and CDR2 YSYEKL. This CDR3 region has 16 residues. DNA for the CDR3: TGCGCCAGCAGCCAATGGGGGGGACAGACAGGGGACGAGCAGTACTTC. It translates to CASSQWGGQTGDEQYF.

The DNA for the CDR3 is TGTGCCAGCAGTTACTCGCCTGGGGTGGTCCCTGACGAGCAGTACTTC. This sequence encodes CASSYSPGVVPDEQYF. The chain has TRBV6-2 or TRBV6-3 and TRBJ2-7; D not certain. The germline CDR1 and CDR2 sequences are MNHEY and SVGEGT. V was cut by 0 bases and J by 5 bases, with 17 bases left in between. The CDR3 has 16 amino acids.

The chain combines TRBV21-1 with TRBJ2-4; the D call of TRBD2 is as the table states it, not checked on the DNA. The J call may be mistaken, given a closer DNA end match to TRBJ2-7. TRBV21-1 is a pseudogene segment. This CDR3 contains 14 residues. The CDR3 sequence: CASSNPGLACEQYF. The DNA of the CDR3 is TGTGCCAGCAGCAACCCGGGACTCGCGTGCGAGCAGTACTTC.

This chain links TRBV5-6 with TRBJ2-4; D is unresolved. V was shortened by 0 bases and J by 0 bases, with 10 bases between the two germline ends. Germline CDR1 and CDR2: SGHDT and YYEEEE. This CDR3 contains 16 residues. The CDR3 region has the DNA TGTGCCAGCAGCTTGGGGGAATTACTAGCCAAAAACATTCAGTACTTC. Amino acid sequence: CASSLGELLAKNIQYF.